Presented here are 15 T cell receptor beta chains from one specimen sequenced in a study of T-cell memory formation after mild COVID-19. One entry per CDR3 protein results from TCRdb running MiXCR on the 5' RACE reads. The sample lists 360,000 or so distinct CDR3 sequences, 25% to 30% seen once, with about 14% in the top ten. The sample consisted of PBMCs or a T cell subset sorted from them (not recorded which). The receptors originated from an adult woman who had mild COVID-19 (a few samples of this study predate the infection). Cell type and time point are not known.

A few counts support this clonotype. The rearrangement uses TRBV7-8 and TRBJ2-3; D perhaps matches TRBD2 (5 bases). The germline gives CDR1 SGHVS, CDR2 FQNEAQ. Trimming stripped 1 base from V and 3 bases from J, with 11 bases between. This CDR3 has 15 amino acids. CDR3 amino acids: CASSLVPRATDTQYF. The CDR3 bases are TGTGCCAGCAGCTTAGTGCCGAGGGCGACAGATACGCAGTATTTT.

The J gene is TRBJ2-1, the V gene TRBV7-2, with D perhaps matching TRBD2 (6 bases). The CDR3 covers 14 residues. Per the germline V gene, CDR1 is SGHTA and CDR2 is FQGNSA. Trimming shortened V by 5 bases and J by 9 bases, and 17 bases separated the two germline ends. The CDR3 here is CASSGPTSRTEQFF. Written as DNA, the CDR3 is TGTGCCAGCAGCGGTCCGACTAGTAGGACTGAGCAGTTCTTC. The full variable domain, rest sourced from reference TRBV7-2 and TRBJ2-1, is GAGVSQSPSNKVTEKGKDVELRCDPISGHTALYWYRQSLGQGLEFLIYFQGNSAPDKSGLPSDRFSAERTGGSVSTLTIQRTQQEDSAVYLCASSGPTSRTEQFFGPGTRLTVL.

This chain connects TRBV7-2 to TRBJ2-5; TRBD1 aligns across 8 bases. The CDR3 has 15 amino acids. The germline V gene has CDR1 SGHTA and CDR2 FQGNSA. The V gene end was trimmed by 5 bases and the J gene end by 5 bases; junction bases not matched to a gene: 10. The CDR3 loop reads CASSRQTGERETQYF. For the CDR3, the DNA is TGTGCCAGCAGCCGCCAGACAGGGGAGAGGGAGACCCAGTACTTC.

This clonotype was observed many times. CDR3 in DNA: TGCAGTGCTAGAGATCTGTCGGGAGACAATCAGCCCCAGCATTTT. Translated: CSARDLSGDNQPQHF. This chain links TRBV20-1 with TRBJ1-5, with D unclear. Trimming took 0 bases from V and 3 from J, leaving 12 bases between them. CDR1 and CDR2 from the germline V gene are DFQATT and SNEGSKA (reference sequence). This CDR3 region has 15 residues.

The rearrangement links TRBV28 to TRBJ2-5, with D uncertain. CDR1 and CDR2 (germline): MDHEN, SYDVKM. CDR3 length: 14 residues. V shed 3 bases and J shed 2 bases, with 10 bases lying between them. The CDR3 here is CASSFITRQETQYF. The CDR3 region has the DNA TGTGCCAGCAGTTTCATCACCAGGCAAGAGACCCAGTACTTC.

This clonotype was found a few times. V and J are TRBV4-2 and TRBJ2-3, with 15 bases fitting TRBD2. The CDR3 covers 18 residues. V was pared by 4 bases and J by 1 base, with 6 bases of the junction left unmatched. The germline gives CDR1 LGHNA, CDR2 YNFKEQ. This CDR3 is CASSPGTSGRMGTDTQYF. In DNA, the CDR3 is TGTGCCAGCAGCCCCGGGACTAGCGGGAGGATGGGCACAGATACGCAGTATTTT.

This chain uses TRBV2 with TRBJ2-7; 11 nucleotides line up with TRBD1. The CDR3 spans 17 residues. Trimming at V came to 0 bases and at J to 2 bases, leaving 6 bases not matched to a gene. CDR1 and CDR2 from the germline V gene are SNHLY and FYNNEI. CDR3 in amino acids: CASSEALRDRGTYEQYF. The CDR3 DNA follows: TGTGCCAGCAGTGAAGCGCTTCGGGACAGGGGGACCTACGAGCAGTACTTC.

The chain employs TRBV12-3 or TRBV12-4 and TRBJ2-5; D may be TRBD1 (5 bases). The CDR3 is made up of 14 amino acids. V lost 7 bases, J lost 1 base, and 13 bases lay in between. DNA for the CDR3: TGTGCCAGCAAGGGGCCAACTTCCCAAGAGACCCAGTACTTC. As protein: CASKGPTSQETQYF.

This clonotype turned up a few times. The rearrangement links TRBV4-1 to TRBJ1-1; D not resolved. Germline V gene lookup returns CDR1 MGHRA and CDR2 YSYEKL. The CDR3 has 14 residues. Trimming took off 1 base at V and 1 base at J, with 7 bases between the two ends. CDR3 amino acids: CASSQVHQNTEAFF. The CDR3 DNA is TGCGCCAGCAGCCAAGTGCATCAGAACACTGAAGCTTTCTTT.

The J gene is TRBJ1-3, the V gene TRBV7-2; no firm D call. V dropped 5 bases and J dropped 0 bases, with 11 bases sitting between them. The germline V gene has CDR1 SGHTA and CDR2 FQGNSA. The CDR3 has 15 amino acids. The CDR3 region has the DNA TGTGCCAGCAGCCAAGGCGGATCCTCTGGAAACACCATATATTTT. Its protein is CASSQGGSSGNTIYF. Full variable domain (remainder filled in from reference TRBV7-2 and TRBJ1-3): GAGVSQSPSNKVTEKGKDVELRCDPISGHTALYWYRQSLGQGLEFLIYFQGNSAPDKSGLPSDRFSAERTGGSVSTLTIQRTQQEDSAVYLCASSQGGSSGNTIYFGEGSWLTVV.

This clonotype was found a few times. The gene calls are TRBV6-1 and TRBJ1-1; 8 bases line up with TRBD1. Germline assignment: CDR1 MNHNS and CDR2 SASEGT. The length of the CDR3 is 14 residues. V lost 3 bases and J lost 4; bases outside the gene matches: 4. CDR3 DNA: TGTGCCAGCAGTGAGCAACAGGGGGTCACTGAAGCTTTCTTT. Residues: CASSEQQGVTEAFF.

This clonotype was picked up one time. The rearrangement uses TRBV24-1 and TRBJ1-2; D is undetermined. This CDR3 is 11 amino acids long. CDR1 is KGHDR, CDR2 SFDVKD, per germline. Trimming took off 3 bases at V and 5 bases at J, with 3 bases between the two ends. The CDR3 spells CATSDRYGYTF. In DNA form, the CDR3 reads TGTGCCACCAGTGATCGGTATGGCTACACCTTC.

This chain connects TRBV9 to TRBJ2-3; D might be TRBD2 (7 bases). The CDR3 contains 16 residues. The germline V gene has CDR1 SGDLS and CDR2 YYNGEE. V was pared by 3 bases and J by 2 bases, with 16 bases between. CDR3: CASSAEGGGFTDTQYF. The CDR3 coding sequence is TGTGCCAGCAGCGCTGAAGGGGGGGGATTCACAGATACGCAGTATTTT. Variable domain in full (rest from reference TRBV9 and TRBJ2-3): DSGVTQTPKHLITATGQRVTLRCSPRSGDLSVYWYQQSLDQGLQFLIQYYNGEERAKGNILERFSAQQFPDLHSELNLSSLELGDSALYFCASSAEGGGFTDTQYFGPGTRLTVL.

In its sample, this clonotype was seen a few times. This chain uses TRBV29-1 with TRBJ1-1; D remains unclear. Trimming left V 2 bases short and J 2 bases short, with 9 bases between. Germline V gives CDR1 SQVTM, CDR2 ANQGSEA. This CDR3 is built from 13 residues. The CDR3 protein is CSVERPPNTEAFF. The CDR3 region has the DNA TGCAGCGTTGAAAGGCCGCCAAACACTGAAGCTTTCTTT.

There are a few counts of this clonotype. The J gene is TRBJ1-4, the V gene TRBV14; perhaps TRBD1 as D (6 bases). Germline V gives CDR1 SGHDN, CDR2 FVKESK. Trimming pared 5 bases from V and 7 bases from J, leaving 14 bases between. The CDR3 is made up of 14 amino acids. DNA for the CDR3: TGTGCCAGCAGCTTTGGGGGCGCCTCTGAAAAACTGTTTTTT. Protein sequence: CASSFGGASEKLFF.